This T cell receptor beta chain was profiled in a study of T cell responses to AZD1222 COVID-19 vaccine. Here immunoSEQ multiplex PCR was the method, and the copy in TCRdb shows in-frame clones only, minus some. Seen here are some 40,000 clones, 88% observed once, and the top ten hold approximately 26%. Germline V gene sequence: CDR1 MDHEN, CDR2 SYDVKM. Unmatched junction bases numbered 9, after V lost 2 bases and J lost 5 bases. The CDR3 consists of 16 residues. By share, this clone counts as large. Sequenced material: peripheral blood, taken 28 days after the second dose of the MenACWY control vaccine. This TCR derives from an adult who received the MenACWY meningococcal vaccine as a control. The V call is TRBV28, the J call TRBJ2-3; TRBD2 aligns across 8 bases. The CDR3 nucleotides are TGTGCCAGCAGTTTAGAAGCGGGAGCCGGCGAAGATACGCAGTATTTT. Its translation is CASSLEAGAGEDTQYF.